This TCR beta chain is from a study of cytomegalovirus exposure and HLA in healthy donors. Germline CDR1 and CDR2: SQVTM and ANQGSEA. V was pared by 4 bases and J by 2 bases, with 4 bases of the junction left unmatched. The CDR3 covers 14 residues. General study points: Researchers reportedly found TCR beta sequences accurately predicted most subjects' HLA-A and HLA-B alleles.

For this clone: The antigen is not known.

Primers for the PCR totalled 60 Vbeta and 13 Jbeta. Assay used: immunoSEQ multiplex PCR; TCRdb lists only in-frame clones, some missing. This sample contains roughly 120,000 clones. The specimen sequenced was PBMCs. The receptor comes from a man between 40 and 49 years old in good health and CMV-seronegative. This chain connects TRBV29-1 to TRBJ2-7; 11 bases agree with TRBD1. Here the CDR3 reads CSVGKGQGAYEQYF. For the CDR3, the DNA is TGCAGCGTTGGCAAGGGACAGGGGGCCTACGAGCAGTACTTC.